These 14 T cell receptor beta chains came from one sample sequenced in a study of CD8+ T cells in alopecia areata. RNA, once extracted, was reverse transcribed into cDNA for use as the sequencing template. Assay used: immunoSEQ multiplex PCR; TCRdb lists only in-frame clones, some missing. The sample yields about 150,000 clones, 45% to 55% seen once. Here the sequenced sample was CD8+ T cells sorted from blood, taken at week 0. These receptors were collected from a human donor with alopecia areata.

This clone was detected only once. V gene TRBV9 combines with J gene TRBJ1-1; tentatively, D is TRBD1 (6 bases). The CDR3 sequence is 14 residues long. Germline CDR1 SGDLS, CDR2 YYNGEE. Trimming left V 4 bases short and J 8 bases short, with 18 bases between. CDR3 amino acids: CASSPNPGRGEAFF. The CDR3 DNA sequence: TGTGCCAGCAGCCCAAACCCGGGCAGGGGAGAAGCTTTCTTT.

V is TRBV9 and J is TRBJ2-5; 7 bases are shared with TRBD1. This CDR3 is built from 14 residues. J lost 2 bases, V lost 3 bases, and 4 bases had no gene match. Germline CDR1 SGDLS, CDR2 YYNGEE. CDR3 bases: TGTGCCAGCAGCGCCATGGACAGGCAAGAGACCCAGTACTTC. Translation: CASSAMDRQETQYF.

V and J are TRBV7-9 and TRBJ1-1, with TRBD1 matching over 8 bases. This CDR3 spans 15 amino acids. V lost 7 bases, J lost 7 bases, and 14 bases stayed unmatched. Germline CDR1 reads SEHNR; CDR2 reads FQNEAQ (reference sequence). The CDR3 sequence: CASMEGTGQLGEAFF. CDR3 DNA: TGTGCCAGCATGGAGGGGACAGGCCAGTTGGGTGAAGCTTTCTTT.

The chain carries TRBV7-8 and TRBJ2-3; TRBD1 aligns across 8 bases. Germline CDR1 is SGHVS and CDR2 is FQNEAQ. This CDR3 contains 16 residues. The junction had 6 bases not matched to a gene; V was cut back by 2 bases and J by 2 bases. The CDR3 DNA reads TGTGCCAGCAGCTTATTGCGGACAGGGAACACAGATACGCAGTATTTT. Amino acid sequence: CASSLLRTGNTDTQYF.

Points on this clone: Other DNA variants within this sample encode the same CDR3. V and J are TRBV5-1 and TRBJ1-1; D perhaps matches TRBD1 (6 bases). Germline CDR1 reads SGHRS; CDR2 reads YFSETQ. The CDR3 loop spans 13 amino acids. V lost 4 bases to trimming and J lost 4 bases, with 11 bases between them. The CDR3 coding sequence is TGCGCCAGCAGCCTTAACAGGGCCACTGAAGCTTTCTTT. Translated, it gives CASSLNRATEAFF.

The chain uses TRBV4-3 and TRBJ1-6; D is possibly TRBD1 (6 bases). Trimming cost V 1 base and J 7 bases, with 11 bases left between them. The germline gives CDR1 LGHNA, CDR2 YSLEER. This CDR3 spans 15 amino acids. Here the CDR3 DNA reads TGCGCCAGCAGCCAAGGGACAGCGGGCAATTCACCCCTCCACTTT. Its translation: CASSQGTAGNSPLHF.

The chain links TRBV30 to TRBJ2-7; no reliable D call. The CDR3 totals 15 residues. With 1 base removed from V and 5 bases from J, the gap between germline ends came to 18 bases. The germline V gene has CDR1 GTSNPN and CDR2 SVGIG (reference sequence). CDR3 sequence reads: CAWSGGKPSTHEQYF. In nucleotides, the CDR3 is TGTGCCTGGAGTGGCGGCAAGCCTTCTACGCACGAGCAGTACTTC.

The V call is TRBV19, the J call TRBJ2-2; D unclear. Per the germline V gene, CDR1 is LNHDA and CDR2 is SQIVND (reference sequence). The ends were cut back, 3 bases at V and 3 bases at J, with 5 bases in the middle. This CDR3 has 13 residues. For the CDR3, the DNA is TGTGCCAGTAGTATCTGGGACACCGGGGAGCTGTTTTTT. Protein: CASSIWDTGELFF.

This clone was detected a few times. The CDR3 DNA follows: TGTGCCAGCAGCCCCACGGGGGGATCCTACGAGCAGTACTTC. Its protein is CASSPTGGSYEQYF. The rearrangement uses TRBV9 and TRBJ2-7; 7 nucleotides line up with TRBD2. The length of the CDR3 is 14 residues. Losses at the gene ends were 4 bases for V and 1 base for J; bases not matched to a gene: 5. Germline loops: CDR1 SGDLS, CDR2 YYNGEE.

Only a few counts were recorded for this clone. The chain joins TRBV5-6 to TRBJ1-2; D perhaps matches TRBD1 (6 bases). Trimming removed 1 base at V and 2 bases at J, with 12 bases between. The germline CDR1 and CDR2 sequences are SGHDT and YYEEEE. The CDR3 is 15 residues long. The CDR3 is CASSLSAGANYGYTF. The CDR3 bases are TGTGCCAGCAGCTTGTCGGCAGGGGCAAACTATGGCTACACCTTC.

The CDR3 reads CGGKGDYGYTF. CDR3 in DNA: TGCGGGGGAAAAGGAGACTATGGCTACACCTTC. This chain uses TRBV20-1 with TRBJ1-2, with a tentative D call TRBD1 (5 bases). Germline V lookup: CDR1 DFQATT, CDR2 SNEGSKA (reference sequence). This CDR3 comprises 11 residues.

J is TRBJ1-1 and V is TRBV9, with D uncertain. Germline CDR1 SGDLS, CDR2 YYNGEE. The CDR3 extends over 13 amino acids. Between the trimmed V and J ends, which lost 0 bases and 6 bases, there was a span of 9 bases. CDR3 region: CASSVDAYPEAFF. Written as DNA, the CDR3 is TGTGCCAGCAGCGTAGACGCGTACCCTGAAGCTTTCTTT.

J is TRBJ1-6 and V is TRBV30, with D perhaps matching TRBD1 (5 bases). The CDR3 runs 14 residues. Germline CDR1 reads GTSNPN; CDR2 reads SVGIG (reference sequence). With 2 bases removed from V and 9 bases from J, the gap between germline ends came to 14 bases. The CDR3 bases are TGTGCCTGGAGTCAGGGAGACGCACGTTCACCCCTCCACTTT. It is translated as CAWSQGDARSPLHF.

This clone occurred a few times. This chain joins TRBV4-3 and TRBJ1-5; TRBD1 might be the D (5 bases). This CDR3 is built from 16 residues. Trimming shortened V by 4 bases and J by 3 bases, and 16 bases separated the two germline ends. The germline gives CDR1 LGHNA, CDR2 YSLEER. CDR3 sequence reads: CASSPYAGEYNQPQHF. CDR3 in DNA: TGCGCCAGCAGCCCCTACGCGGGGGAGTACAATCAGCCCCAGCATTTT.